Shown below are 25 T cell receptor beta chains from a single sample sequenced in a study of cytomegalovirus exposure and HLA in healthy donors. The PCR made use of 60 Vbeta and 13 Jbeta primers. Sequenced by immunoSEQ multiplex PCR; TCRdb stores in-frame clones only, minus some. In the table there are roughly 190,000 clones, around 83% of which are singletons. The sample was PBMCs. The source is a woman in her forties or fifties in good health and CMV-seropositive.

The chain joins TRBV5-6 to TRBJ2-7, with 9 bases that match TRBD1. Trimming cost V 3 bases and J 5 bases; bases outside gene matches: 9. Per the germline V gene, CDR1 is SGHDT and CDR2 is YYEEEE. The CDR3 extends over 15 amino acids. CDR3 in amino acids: CASSSRGTGWNEQYF. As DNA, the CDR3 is TGTGCCAGCAGCTCCCGCGGGACAGGGTGGAACGAGCAGTACTTC.

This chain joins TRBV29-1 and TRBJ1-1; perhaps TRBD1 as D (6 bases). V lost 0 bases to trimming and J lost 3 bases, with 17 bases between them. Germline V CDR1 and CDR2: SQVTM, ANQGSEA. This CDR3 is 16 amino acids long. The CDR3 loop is CSVEDLGGLRDTEAFF. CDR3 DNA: TGCAGCGTTGAAGATCTGGGGGGGCTACGGGACACTGAAGCTTTCTTT.

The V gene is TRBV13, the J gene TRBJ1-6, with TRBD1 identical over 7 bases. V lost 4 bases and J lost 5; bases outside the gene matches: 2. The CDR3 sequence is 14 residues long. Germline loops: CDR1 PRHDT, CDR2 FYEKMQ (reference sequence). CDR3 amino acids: CASSSGQNNSPLHF. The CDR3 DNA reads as TGTGCCAGCAGCTCGGGACAGAATAATTCACCCCTCCACTTT.

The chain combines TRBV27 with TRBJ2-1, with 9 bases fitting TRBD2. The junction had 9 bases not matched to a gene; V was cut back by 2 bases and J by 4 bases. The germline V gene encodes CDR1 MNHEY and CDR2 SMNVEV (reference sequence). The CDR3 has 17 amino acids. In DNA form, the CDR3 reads TGTGCCAGCAGTTTACGGGGCGGGGGGGCCTTATACAATGAGCAGTTCTTC. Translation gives CASSLRGGGALYNEQFF.

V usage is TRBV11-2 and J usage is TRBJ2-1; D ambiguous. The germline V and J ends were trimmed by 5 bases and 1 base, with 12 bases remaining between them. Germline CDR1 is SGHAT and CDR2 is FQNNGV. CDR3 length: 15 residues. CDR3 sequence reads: CASSDKIGSYNEQFF. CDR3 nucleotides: TGTGCCAGCAGCGACAAGATCGGATCCTACAATGAGCAGTTCTTC.

The CDR3 region has the DNA TGTGCCAGCAGTCCTTGGACAGAATCCTACGAGCAGTACTTC. Amino acids: CASSPWTESYEQYF. The chain combines TRBV28 with TRBJ2-7; D is perhaps TRBD1 (6 bases). Trimming removed 5 bases from V and 1 base from J, with 12 bases in between. Germline CDR1 MDHEN, CDR2 SYDVKM. The CDR3 sequence is 14 residues long.

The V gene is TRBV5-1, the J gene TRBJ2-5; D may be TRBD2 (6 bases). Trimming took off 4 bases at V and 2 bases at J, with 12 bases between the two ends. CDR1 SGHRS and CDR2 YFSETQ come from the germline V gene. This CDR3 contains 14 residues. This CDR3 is CASSAGRQQETQYF. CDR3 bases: TGCGCCAGCAGCGCGGGACGGCAACAAGAGACCCAGTACTTC.

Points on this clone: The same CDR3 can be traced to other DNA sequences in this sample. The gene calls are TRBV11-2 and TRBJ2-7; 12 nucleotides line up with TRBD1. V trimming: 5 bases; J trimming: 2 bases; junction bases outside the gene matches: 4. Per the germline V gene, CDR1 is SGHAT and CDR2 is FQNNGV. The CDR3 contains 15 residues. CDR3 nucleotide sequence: TGTGCCAGCAGCCCTGGGACAGGGGGCCCCTACGAGCAGTACTTC. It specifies CASSPGTGGPYEQYF.

The DNA for the CDR3 is TGTGCCAGCAGCTTGGAGCTCTCGGGGGGTTACGAGCAGTACTTC. This codes for CASSLELSGGYEQYF. V usage is TRBV5-6 and J usage is TRBJ2-7; 7 bases line up with TRBD2. This CDR3 is built from 15 residues. The V segment lost 0 bases and the J segment 4 bases; nucleotides outside the gene matches: 7. The germline V gene encodes CDR1 SGHDT and CDR2 YYEEEE.

CDR3 sequence reads: CASQGDPFQPQHF. CDR3 bases: TGTGCCAGTCAGGGGGACCCTTTTCAGCCCCAGCATTTT. The chain links TRBV19 to TRBJ1-5, with TRBD1 identical over 7 bases. The germline V gene has CDR1 LNHDA and CDR2 SQIVND (reference sequence). Losses at the gene ends were 8 bases for V and 6 bases for J; bases not matched to a gene: 7. The CDR3 spans 13 residues. The whole variable domain, remainder taken from reference TRBV19 and TRBJ1-5, is DGGITQSPKYLFRKEGQNVTLSCEQNLNHDAMYWYRQDPGQGLRLIYYSQIVNDFQKGDIAEGYSVSREKKESFPLTVTSAQKNPTAFYLCASQGDPFQPQHFGDGTRLSIL.

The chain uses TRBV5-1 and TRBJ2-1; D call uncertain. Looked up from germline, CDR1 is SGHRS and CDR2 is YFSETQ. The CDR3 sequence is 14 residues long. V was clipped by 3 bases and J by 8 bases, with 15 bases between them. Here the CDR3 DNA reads TGCGCCAGCAGCTCGGAGCCGGAACGAGATGAGCAGTTCTTC. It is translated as CASSSEPERDEQFF.

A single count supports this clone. CDR3: CASSTGHLGTEAFF. The CDR3 bases are TGTGCCAGCAGTACGGGACACCTAGGGACTGAAGCTTTCTTT. This chain connects TRBV6-1 to TRBJ1-1, with D possibly matching TRBD1 (6 bases). Germline CDR1 reads MNHNS; CDR2 reads SASEGT. CDR3 size: 14 residues. V was trimmed by 5 bases and J by 5 bases, leaving 15 bases between them.

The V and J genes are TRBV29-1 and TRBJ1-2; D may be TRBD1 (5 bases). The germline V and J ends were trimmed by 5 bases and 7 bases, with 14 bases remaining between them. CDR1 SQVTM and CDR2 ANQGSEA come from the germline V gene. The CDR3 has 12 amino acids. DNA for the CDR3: TGCAGCGTTACCCAGGGTTTCTCTGGCTACACCTTC. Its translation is CSVTQGFSGYTF.

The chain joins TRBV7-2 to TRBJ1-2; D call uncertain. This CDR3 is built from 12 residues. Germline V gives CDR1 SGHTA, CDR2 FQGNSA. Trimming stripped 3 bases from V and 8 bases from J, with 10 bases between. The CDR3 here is CASSLETGGYTF. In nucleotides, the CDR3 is TGTGCCAGCAGCTTGGAGACGGGGGGCTACACCTTC.

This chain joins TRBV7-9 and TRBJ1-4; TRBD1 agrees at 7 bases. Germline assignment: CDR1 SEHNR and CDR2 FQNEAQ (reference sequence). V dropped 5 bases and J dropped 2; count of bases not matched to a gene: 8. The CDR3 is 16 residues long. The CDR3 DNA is TGTGCCAGCAGCCGCGACAGGGAGCGCACTAATGAAAAACTGTTTTTT. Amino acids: CASSRDRERTNEKLFF.

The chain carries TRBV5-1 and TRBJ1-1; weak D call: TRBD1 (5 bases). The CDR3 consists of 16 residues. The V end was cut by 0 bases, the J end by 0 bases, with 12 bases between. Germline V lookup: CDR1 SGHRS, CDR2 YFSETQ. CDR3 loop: CASSLGPQGLNTEAFF. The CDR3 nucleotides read TGCGCCAGCAGCTTGGGACCGCAGGGCCTGAACACTGAAGCTTTCTTT.

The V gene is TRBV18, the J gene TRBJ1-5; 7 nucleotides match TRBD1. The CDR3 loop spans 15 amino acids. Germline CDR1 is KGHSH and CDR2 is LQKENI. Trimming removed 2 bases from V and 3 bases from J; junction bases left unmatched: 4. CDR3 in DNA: TGTGCCAGCTCACCAGGGACAGAGTTCAATCAGCCCCAGCATTTT. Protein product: CASSPGTEFNQPQHF.

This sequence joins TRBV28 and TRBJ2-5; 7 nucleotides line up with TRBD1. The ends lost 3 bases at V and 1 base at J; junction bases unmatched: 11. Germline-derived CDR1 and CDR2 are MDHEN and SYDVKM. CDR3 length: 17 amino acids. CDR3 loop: CASSFNPGTESQETQYF. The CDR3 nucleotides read TGTGCCAGCAGTTTTAACCCCGGGACAGAGAGCCAAGAGACCCAGTACTTC.

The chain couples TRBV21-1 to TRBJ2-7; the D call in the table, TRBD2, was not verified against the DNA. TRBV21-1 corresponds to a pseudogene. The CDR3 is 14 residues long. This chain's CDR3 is CASSKGVLAGRQYF. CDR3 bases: TGTGCCAGCAGCAAAGGGGTTCTAGCGGGGAGGCAGTACTTC.

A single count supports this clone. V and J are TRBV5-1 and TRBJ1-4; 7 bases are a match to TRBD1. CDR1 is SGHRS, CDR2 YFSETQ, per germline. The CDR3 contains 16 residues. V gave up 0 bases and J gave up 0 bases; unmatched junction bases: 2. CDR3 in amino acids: CASSLARGATNEKLFF. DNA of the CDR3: TGCGCCAGCAGCTTGGCCAGGGGGGCAACTAATGAAAAACTGTTTTTT.

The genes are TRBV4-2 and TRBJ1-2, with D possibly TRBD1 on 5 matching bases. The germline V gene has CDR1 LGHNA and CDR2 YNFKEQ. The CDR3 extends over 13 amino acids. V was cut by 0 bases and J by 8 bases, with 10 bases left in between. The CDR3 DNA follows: TGTGCCAGCAGCCAAGATTCGGGGGGAGGCTACACCTTC. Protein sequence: CASSQDSGGGYTF.

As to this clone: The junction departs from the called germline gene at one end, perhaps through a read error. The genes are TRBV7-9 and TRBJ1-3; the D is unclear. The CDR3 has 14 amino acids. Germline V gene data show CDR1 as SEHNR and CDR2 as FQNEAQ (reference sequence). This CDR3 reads CSSSLGGSGNTIYF. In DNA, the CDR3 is TGTTCCAGCAGCTTGGGAGGCTCTGGAAACACCATATATTTT. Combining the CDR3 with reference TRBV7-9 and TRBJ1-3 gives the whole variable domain DTGVSQNPRHKITKRGQNVTFRCDPISEHNRLYWYRQTLGQGPEFLTYFQNEAQLEKSRLLSDRFSAERPKGSFSTLEIQRTEQGDSAMYLCSSSLGGSGNTIYFGEGSWLTVV.

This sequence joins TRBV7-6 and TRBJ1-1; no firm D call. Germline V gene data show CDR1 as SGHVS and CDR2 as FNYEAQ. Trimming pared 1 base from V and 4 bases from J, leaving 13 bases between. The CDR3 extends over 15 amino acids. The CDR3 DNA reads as TGTGCCAGCAGCTTAGTCGGGGTGGATAGCACTGAAGCTTTCTTT. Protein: CASSLVGVDSTEAFF.

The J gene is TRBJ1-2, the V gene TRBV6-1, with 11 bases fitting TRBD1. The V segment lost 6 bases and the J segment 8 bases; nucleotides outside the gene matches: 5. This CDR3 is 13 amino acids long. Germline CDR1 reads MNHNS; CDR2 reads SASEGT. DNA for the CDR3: TGTGCCAGCAGGGGACAGGGGGTGACGGGCTACACCTTC. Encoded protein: CASRGQGVTGYTF.

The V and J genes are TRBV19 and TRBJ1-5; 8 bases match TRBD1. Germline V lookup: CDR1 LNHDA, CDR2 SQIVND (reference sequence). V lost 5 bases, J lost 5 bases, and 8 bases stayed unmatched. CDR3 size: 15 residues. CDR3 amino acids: CASSLSGTGHQPQHF. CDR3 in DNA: TGTGCCAGTAGTCTTTCCGGGACAGGTCATCAGCCCCAGCATTTT.